This section outlines one T cell receptor (beta chain) sequence together with its context. Which antigen it targets is not known. Per-nucleotide qualities are absent, and no much larger clonotype sits a single base away. The library was built by means of PCR. Sequencing used an Illumina HiSeq 2500. Molecular barcoding was employed in the preparation of TCR libraries, with unique molecular identifiers being used to normalize TCRbeta repertoire quantification. Starting from the raw public reads, TCRdb applied fastp trimming at Q25, assembled clones with MiXCR and retained in-frame beta chains. Each entry merges the rows of one CDR3 protein and shows their most common DNA and genes. The sample includes 200,000 to 250,000 distinct CDR3 sequences, with 7.5% to 9.5% observed a single time. The ten largest clones take up 35% of the sample. The treatment or condition label, as the study defines it: allogeneic hematopoietic cell transplantation with graft depleted of TCRalphabeta T cells and CD19 B cells. The transplant recipients were children given TCRalphabeta/CD19-depleted allogeneic hematopoietic cell grafts.

The sample belongs to a study of T-cell reconstitution after alpha-beta-depleted transplantation in children listed by TCRdb under 2016. For the wider study: Using TCR repertoire profiling, the study followed T-cell immune reconstitution in a quantitative way in children after TCRalphabeta/CD19-depleted allogeneic hematopoietic cell transplantation.

V gives up 0 bases and J gives up 0 bases, and the segment between their germline ends measures 7 bases. Its CDR3 holds 15 amino acids, cysteine through phenylalanine. Only CDR3 DNA remains: 45 bases, in frame from the first base. CDR1 and CDR2, per the germline V gene, are SGHDT and YYEEEE. What the research found in general, with its limitations: Hyperexpanded clone frequencies declined over subsequent months; after one year, T-cell counts and TCRbeta diversity were mostly attributed to newly produced T cells. About two months after transplant, the apparently early recovery of alphabetaT-cell counts reportedly depended on just several hundred clones that had expanded rapidly and came from non-depleted graft cells. In some patients, the high TCRbeta diversity seen at day 60 was put down to recipient T cells and intrathymic progenitors that had survived conditioning.

This sequence uses TRBV5-6 and TRBJ1-5; confidence is insufficient to name the D gene. Material: PBMCs, mostly from graft donor cells, obtained 360 days after TCRalphabeta/CD19-depleted stem cell transplant. This TCR was recovered from a male patient aged 2-9 years who had a stem cell transplant for acute myeloid leukemia, so the T cells may come from the graft donor. The DNA is as follows: TGTGCCAGCAGCTTGGTTTCAGATAGCAATCAGCCCCAGCATTTT. It specifies CASSLVSDSNQPQHF.